One sample yielded the 27 T cell receptor beta chains listed below, sequenced in a study of neurological immune-mediated disorders. TCRdb analysed the 5' RACE reads with MiXCR anew, one entry per CDR3 protein. Here the sample spans tens of thousands of distinct CDR3 sequences, approximately 17% being singletons. The sequencing input was PBMCs. The receptor source for this set is a woman between 40 and 50 years old in good health.

The chain has TRBV7-3 and TRBJ2-3; perhaps TRBD1 as D (6 bases). The germline V gene has CDR1 SGHTA and CDR2 FQGTGA. CDR3 length: 13 amino acids. Trimming shortened V by 8 bases and J by 1 base, and 10 bases separated the two germline ends. CDR3 sequence (DNA): TGTGCCAGCGGCAGACAGGGCACAGATACGCAGTATTTT. It yields the protein CASGRQGTDTQYF. The variable domain in full, with the rest retrieved from reference TRBV7-3 and TRBJ2-3, is GAGVSQTPSNKVTEKGKYVELRCDPISGHTALYWYRQSLGQGPEFLIYFQGTGAADDSGLPNDRFFAVRPEGSVSTLKIQRTERGDSAVYLCASGRQGTDTQYFGPGTRLTVL.

This clonotype was seen at least ten times. The J gene is TRBJ1-3, the V gene TRBV7-4; the match to TRBD1 covers 10 bases. Germline V CDR1 and CDR2: SGHVT, SQSDAQ. J gave up 3 bases and V 3 bases, and 11 bases lay outside the gene matches. The CDR3 is 18 residues long. CDR3 sequence: CASSFAETGGFGGNTIYF. The CDR3 bases are TGTGCCAGCAGCTTCGCCGAGACAGGGGGCTTTGGTGGAAACACCATATATTTT.

At least ten counts were recorded for this clonotype. This rearrangement joins TRBV20-1 to TRBJ2-5, with D tentatively TRBD2 (6 bases). The CDR3 length is 12 residues. V was shortened by 6 bases and J by 3 bases, with 11 bases between the two germline ends. The germline V gene has CDR1 DFQATT and CDR2 SNEGSKA (reference sequence). The CDR3 DNA reads as TGCAGTGCAGCCGGGACTGAAGAGACCCAGTACTTC. Its protein is CSAAGTEETQYF.

V is TRBV20-1 and J is TRBJ2-7, with a possible D match to TRBD1 (6 bases). Germline-derived CDR1 and CDR2 are DFQATT and SNEGSKA (reference sequence). This CDR3 region has 14 residues. V dropped 2 bases and J dropped 2 bases, with 13 bases sitting between them. The CDR3 is CSARPGRDTYEQYV. The CDR3 DNA is TGCAGTGCTAGACCCGGCAGGGACACCTACGAGCAGTACGTC.

This sequence joins TRBV20-1 and TRBJ2-2, with TRBD1 matching 7 bases. Germline CDR1 and CDR2: DFQATT and SNEGSKA (reference sequence). CDR3 size: 12 residues. With 2 bases clipped from V and 6 bases from J, the junction kept 0 bases outside the gene matches. CDR3 nucleotides: TGCAGTGCTAGACAGGGGGCCGGGGAGCTGTTTTTT. Translated, it gives CSARQGAGELFF.

This clonotype occurred many times. The J gene is TRBJ2-2, the V gene TRBV5-1, with D unclear. The CDR3 consists of 14 residues. CDR1 is SGHRS, CDR2 YFSETQ, per germline. V was pared by 2 bases and J by 5 bases, with 10 bases between. The CDR3 DNA sequence: TGCGCCAGCAGCTTCCTCCCAGATACCGGGGAGCTGTTTTTT. Translating it yields CASSFLPDTGELFF.

This clonotype showed up many times. This chain uses TRBV28 with TRBJ1-1, with 9 bases fitting TRBD1. The J segment lost 3 bases and the V segment lost 5 bases, leaving 10 bases of the junction unmatched. Germline V lookup: CDR1 MDHEN, CDR2 SYDVKM. This CDR3 has 16 amino acids. The CDR3 sequence is CASSPEQGAPDTEAFF. In nucleotides, the CDR3 is TGTGCCAGCAGTCCGGAACAGGGGGCGCCGGACACTGAAGCTTTCTTT.

This clonotype was observed at least ten times. The rearrangement links TRBV20-1 to TRBJ2-5; D gene ambiguous. The CDR3 has 11 residues. Deletions cut 7 bases from V and 3 bases from J, with 9 bases between. CDR1 is DFQATT, CDR2 SNEGSKA, per germline (reference sequence). The CDR3 nucleotides read TGCAGTGGCCTCTGGGAAGAGACCCAGTACTTC. The encoded protein is CSGLWEETQYF.

This clonotype has a count of ten or more. The genes are TRBV7-9 and TRBJ2-1, with 9 bases identical to TRBD2. V lost 4 bases and J lost 8; bases outside the gene matches: 6. The length of the CDR3 is 14 residues. Germline CDR1 reads SEHNR; CDR2 reads FQNEAQ (reference sequence). The DNA for the CDR3 is TGTGCCAGCAGCTACGGGACTAGCTTGGATGAGCAGTTCTTC. Its translation is CASSYGTSLDEQFF.

This clonotype was seen at least ten times. This chain joins TRBV5-1 and TRBJ1-6, with 8 bases aligning to TRBD1. Germline V gene sequence: CDR1 SGHRS, CDR2 YFSETQ. The CDR3 has 14 amino acids. V dropped 1 base and J dropped 8; count of bases not matched to a gene: 2. CDR3 in DNA: TGCGCCAGCAGCTTGTCACAGGGGGATTCACCCCTCCACTTT. Residues: CASSLSQGDSPLHF.

In this sample, this clonotype turned up many times. The gene calls are TRBV6-6 and TRBJ1-1; D is possibly TRBD1 (6 bases). V was cut by 8 bases and J by 4 bases, with 14 bases left in between. From germline, CDR1 is MNHNY and CDR2 SVGAGI (reference sequence). The CDR3 consists of 13 residues. CDR3 loop: CASYRAVSTEAFF. The CDR3 nucleotides are TGTGCCAGCTACAGGGCGGTGAGCACTGAAGCTTTCTTT.

This clonotype was recorded at least ten times. The chain combines TRBV20-1 with TRBJ1-5, with a tentative D call TRBD1 (6 bases). There are 14 residues in the CDR3. The V and J ends lost 3 bases and 0 bases respectively, with 9 bases between them. The germline V gene has CDR1 DFQATT and CDR2 SNEGSKA (reference sequence). The chain's CDR3 is CSASGQPSNQPQHF. The CDR3 DNA sequence: TGCAGTGCTAGCGGACAGCCTAGCAATCAGCCCCAGCATTTT.

This clonotype has ten or more counts. The rearrangement uses TRBV5-6 and TRBJ2-3; D is unresolved. This CDR3 spans 14 amino acids. V dropped 0 bases and J dropped 4 bases, with 9 bases sitting between them. Germline V gene lookup returns CDR1 SGHDT and CDR2 YYEEEE. The chain's CDR3 is CASSLVVGPDTQYF. The CDR3, as DNA: TGTGCCAGCAGCTTGGTCGTGGGTCCAGATACGCAGTATTTT.

This clonotype was found many times. The J gene is TRBJ1-3, the V gene TRBV20-1; TRBD1 might be the D (5 bases). Trimming removed 1 base at V and 0 bases at J, with 13 bases between. The germline V gene encodes CDR1 DFQATT and CDR2 SNEGSKA (reference sequence). The CDR3 length is 16 residues. CDR3 residues: CSARGKVQDSGNTIYF. The CDR3 DNA is TGCAGTGCTAGAGGGAAGGTACAGGACTCTGGAAACACCATATATTTT.

This clonotype was seen ten or more times. This chain connects TRBV24-1 to TRBJ1-2; D perhaps matches TRBD1 (5 bases). The CDR3 loop spans 13 amino acids. Germline values: CDR1 KGHDR, CDR2 SFDVKD. V shed 4 bases and J shed 8 bases, with 13 bases lying between them. This CDR3 reads CATSDSQGWGYTF. Here the CDR3 DNA reads TGTGCCACCAGTGACTCCCAGGGATGGGGCTACACCTTC.

This clonotype has ten or more counts. The V gene is TRBV29-1, the J gene TRBJ2-2; D might be TRBD2 (5 bases). The CDR3 sequence is 12 residues long. The germline V gene has CDR1 SQVTM and CDR2 ANQGSEA. V gave up 4 bases and J gave up 6 bases, with 9 bases separating them. In DNA, the CDR3 is TGCAGCGTTGCGACCGGGGCCGGGGAGCTGTTTTTT. Amino acid sequence: CSVATGAGELFF.

This clonotype was counted at least ten times. The chain uses TRBV12-3 or TRBV12-4 and TRBJ1-2; unclear D gene. V lost 3 bases and J 1 base, leaving 9 bases between the germline ends. The CDR3 sequence is 14 residues long. Here the CDR3 reads CASSFVAGNYGYTF. The CDR3 DNA is TGTGCCAGCAGTTTCGTAGCGGGTAACTATGGCTACACCTTC.

Many counts were recorded for this clonotype. This chain uses TRBV5-1 with TRBJ2-5, with D tentatively TRBD1 (5 bases). In germline, CDR1 is SGHRS, CDR2 YFSETQ. Trimming left V 3 bases short and J 5 bases short, with 11 bases between. The CDR3 has 13 amino acids. This CDR3 reads CASSSYRWETQYF. CDR3 nucleotide sequence: TGCGCCAGCAGCTCATACAGGTGGGAGACCCAGTACTTC.

J is TRBJ2-3 and V is TRBV5-6; TRBD1 matches 11 bases. The CDR3 contains 15 residues. The V segment lost 1 base and the J segment 7 bases; nucleotides outside the gene matches: 5. Germline CDR1 reads SGHDT; CDR2 reads YYEEEE. The CDR3 nucleotides read TGTGCCAGCAGCTTGAGAGGGACAGGGGGATATACGCAGTATTTT. It codes for CASSLRGTGGYTQYF.

There are many counts of this clonotype. CDR3 DNA sequence: TGTGCCATCAGTGAGCGGGGGCCGACAGATACGCAGTATTTT. Its protein is CAISERGPTDTQYF. The J gene is TRBJ2-3, the V gene TRBV10-3, with D perhaps given as TRBD1 or TRBD2 (6 bases each). This CDR3 is 14 amino acids long. CDR1 ENHRY and CDR2 SYGVKD come from the germline V gene. The V gene lost 2 bases and the J gene lost 3 bases, with 9 bases spanning the gap.

A note on this clonotype: This may stem from a read error, because a much larger clone lies one nucleotide away. The V call is TRBV7-2, the J call TRBJ1-2, with D perhaps matching TRBD1 (6 bases). V lost 5 bases and J 10 bases, leaving 20 bases between the germline ends. The V gene's germline CDR1 is SGHTA and CDR2 FQGNSA. The CDR3 totals 14 residues. CDR3 in amino acids: CASSPEGEGDVYTF. The CDR3 coding sequence is TGTGCCAGCAGCCCGGAGGGGGAAGGCGATGTCTACACCTTC.

This clonotype was detected a few times. The V call is TRBV7-6, the J call TRBJ2-1, with a tentative D call TRBD2 (6 bases). Germline V gene lookup returns CDR1 SGHVS and CDR2 FNYEAQ. The length of the CDR3 is 15 residues. With 3 bases removed from V and 4 bases from J, the gap between germline ends came to 13 bases. The CDR3 loop is CASSFYSGGYNEQFF. The CDR3 nucleotides read TGTGCCAGCAGCTTTTATAGCGGAGGGTACAATGAGCAGTTCTTC.

This clonotype was observed a few times. This chain joins TRBV6-6 and TRBJ2-3; D remains unclear. V was cut by 0 bases and J by 0 bases, with 13 bases left in between. Germline CDR1 MNHNY, CDR2 SVGAGI (reference sequence). CDR3 size: 17 residues. The CDR3 protein is CASSYSIVEPSTDTQYF. The CDR3 nucleotides read TGTGCCAGCAGTTACTCGATAGTAGAACCTAGCACAGATACGCAGTATTTT.

This clonotype was picked up many times. The J gene is TRBJ2-4, the V gene TRBV20-1, with a possible D match to TRBD2 (5 bases). The CDR3 contains 13 residues. Trimming stripped 0 bases from V and 9 bases from J, with 12 bases between. CDR1 and CDR2 (germline): DFQATT, SNEGSKA (reference sequence). CDR3 region: CSAREALGGIQYF. The CDR3, as DNA: TGCAGTGCTAGAGAGGCCCTTGGAGGCATTCAGTACTTC.

The genes are TRBV7-2 and TRBJ1-3, with TRBD1 matching over 7 bases. This CDR3 comprises 17 residues. The V and J ends lost 4 bases and 0 bases, in that order; junction bases with no gene match: 9. Per the germline V gene, CDR1 is SGHTA and CDR2 is FQGNSA. CDR3 sequence (DNA): TGTGCCAGCAGCTACAGGGGACTCCGGAGCTCTGGAAACACCATATATTTT. Translation gives CASSYRGLRSSGNTIYF.

This clonotype was counted ten times or more. The CDR3 DNA is TGCGCCAGCAGCTGGACAGGGGGCGCGGACACCGGGGAGCTGTTTTTT. Translated: CASSWTGGADTGELFF. The V call is TRBV5-1, the J call TRBJ2-2, with 11 bases identical to TRBD1. V lost 3 bases, J lost 3 bases, and 4 bases stayed unmatched. Germline CDR1 SGHRS, CDR2 YFSETQ. This CDR3 spans 16 amino acids.

The rearrangement links TRBV7-8 to TRBJ2-3; 11 bases match TRBD1. CDR3 size: 16 residues. CDR1 is SGHVS and CDR2 is FQNEAQ in the germline V gene. The trim removed 5 bases at V and 3 bases at J, leaving 7 bases unmatched. DNA for the CDR3: TGTGCCAGCAGCCAAGCAGGGACAGGGGGAACAGATACGCAGTATTTT. It translates to CASSQAGTGGTDTQYF.